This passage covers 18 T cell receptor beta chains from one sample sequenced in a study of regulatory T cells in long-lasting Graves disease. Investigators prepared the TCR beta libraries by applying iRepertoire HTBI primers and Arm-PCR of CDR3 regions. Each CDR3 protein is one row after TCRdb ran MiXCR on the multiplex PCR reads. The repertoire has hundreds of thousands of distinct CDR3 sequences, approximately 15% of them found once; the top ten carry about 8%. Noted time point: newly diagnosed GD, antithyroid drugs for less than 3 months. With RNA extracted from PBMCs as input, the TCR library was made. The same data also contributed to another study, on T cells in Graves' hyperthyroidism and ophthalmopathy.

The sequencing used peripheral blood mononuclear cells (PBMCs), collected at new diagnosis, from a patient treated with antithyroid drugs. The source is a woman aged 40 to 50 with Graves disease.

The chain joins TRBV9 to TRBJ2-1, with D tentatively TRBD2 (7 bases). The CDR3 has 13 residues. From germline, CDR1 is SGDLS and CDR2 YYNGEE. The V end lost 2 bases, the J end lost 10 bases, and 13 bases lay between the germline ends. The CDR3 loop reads CASSVRGAGEQFF. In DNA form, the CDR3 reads TGTGCCAGCAGCGTCCGGGGGGCGGGCGAGCAGTTCTTC.

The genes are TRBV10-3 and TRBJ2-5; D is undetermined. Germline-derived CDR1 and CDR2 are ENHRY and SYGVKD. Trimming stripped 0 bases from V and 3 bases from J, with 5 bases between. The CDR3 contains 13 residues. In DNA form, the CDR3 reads TGTGCCATCAGTGAGTCGAGAGAAGAGACCCAGTACTTC. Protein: CAISESREETQYF.

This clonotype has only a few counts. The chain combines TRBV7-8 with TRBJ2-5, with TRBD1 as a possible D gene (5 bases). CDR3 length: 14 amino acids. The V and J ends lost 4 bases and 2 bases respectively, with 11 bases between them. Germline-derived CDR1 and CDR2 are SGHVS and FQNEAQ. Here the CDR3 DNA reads TGTGCCAGCAGCTCTGACAGCCGTCAAGAGACCCAGTACTTC. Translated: CASSSDSRQETQYF.

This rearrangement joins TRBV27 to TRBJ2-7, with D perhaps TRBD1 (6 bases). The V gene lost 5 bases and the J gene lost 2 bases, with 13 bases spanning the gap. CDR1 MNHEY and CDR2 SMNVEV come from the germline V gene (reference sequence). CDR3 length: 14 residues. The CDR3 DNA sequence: TGTGCCAGCAGTCAAGGACAGTGGGCCTACGAGCAGTACTTC. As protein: CASSQGQWAYEQYF.

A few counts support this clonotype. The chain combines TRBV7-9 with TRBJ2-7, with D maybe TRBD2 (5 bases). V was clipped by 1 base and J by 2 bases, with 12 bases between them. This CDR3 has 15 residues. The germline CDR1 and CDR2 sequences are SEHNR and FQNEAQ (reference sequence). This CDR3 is CASSLGGGLPYEQYF. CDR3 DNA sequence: TGTGCCAGCAGCTTAGGAGGCGGGCTACCCTACGAGCAGTACTTC.

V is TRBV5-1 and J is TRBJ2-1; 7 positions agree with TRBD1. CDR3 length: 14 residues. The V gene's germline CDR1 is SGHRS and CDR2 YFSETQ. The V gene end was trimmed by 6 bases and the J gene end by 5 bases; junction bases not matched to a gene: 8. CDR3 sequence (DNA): TGCGCCAGCACAAGGGACAGAAATAACAATGAGCAGTTCTTC. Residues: CASTRDRNNNEQFF.

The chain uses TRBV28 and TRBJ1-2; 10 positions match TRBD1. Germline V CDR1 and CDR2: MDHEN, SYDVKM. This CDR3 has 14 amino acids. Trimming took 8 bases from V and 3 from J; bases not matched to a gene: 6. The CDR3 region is CASGSGQGDYGYTF. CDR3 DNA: TGTGCCAGCGGATCCGGACAGGGGGACTATGGCTACACCTTC.

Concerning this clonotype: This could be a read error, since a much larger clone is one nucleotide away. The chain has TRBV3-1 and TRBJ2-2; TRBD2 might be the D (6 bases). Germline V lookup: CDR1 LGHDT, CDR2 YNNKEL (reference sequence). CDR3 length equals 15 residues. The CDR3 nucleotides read TGTGCCAGCAGCGGCCGTATCTCCTACACCGGGGGGCTGTTTTTT. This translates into CASSGRISYTGGLFF.

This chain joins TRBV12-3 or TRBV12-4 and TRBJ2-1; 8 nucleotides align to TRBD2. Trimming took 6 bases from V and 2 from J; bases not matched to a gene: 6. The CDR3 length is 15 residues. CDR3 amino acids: CASSLGGGAYNEQFF. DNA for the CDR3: TGTGCCAGCAGCCTCGGGGGGGGCGCCTACAATGAGCAGTTCTTC.

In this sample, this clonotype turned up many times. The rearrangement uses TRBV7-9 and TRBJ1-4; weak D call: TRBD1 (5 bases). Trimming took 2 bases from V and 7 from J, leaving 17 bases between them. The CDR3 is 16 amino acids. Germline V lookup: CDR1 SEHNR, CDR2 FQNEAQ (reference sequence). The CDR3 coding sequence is TGTGCCAGCAGCTTAACTCCCGGGGCTGGGGGTGAAAAACTGTTTTTT. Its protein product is CASSLTPGAGGEKLFF.

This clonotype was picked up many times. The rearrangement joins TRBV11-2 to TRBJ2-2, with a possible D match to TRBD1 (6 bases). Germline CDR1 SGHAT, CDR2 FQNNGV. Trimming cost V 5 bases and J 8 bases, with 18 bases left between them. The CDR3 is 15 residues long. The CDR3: CASSHIQGSSGELFF. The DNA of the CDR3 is TGTGCCAGCAGCCATATACAGGGTTCATCGGGGGAGCTGTTTTTT. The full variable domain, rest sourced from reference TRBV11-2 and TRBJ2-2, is EAGVAQSPRYKIIEKRQSVAFWCNPISGHATLYWYQQILGQGPKLLIQFQNNGVVDDSQLPKDRFSAERLKGVDSTLKIQPAKLEDSAVYLCASSHIQGSSGELFFGEGSRLTVL.

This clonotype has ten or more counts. CDR3 in DNA: TGTGCCAGCAGCCGGACTAGCGGGAGTGTCCAAGAGACCCAGTACTTC. Amino acid sequence: CASSRTSGSVQETQYF. The chain employs TRBV14 and TRBJ2-5, with 13 nucleotides matching TRBD2. Germline V CDR1 and CDR2: SGHDN, FVKESK. The CDR3 has 16 amino acids. Germline trimming cut 4 bases from V and 1 base from J; bases unmatched to any gene: 3.

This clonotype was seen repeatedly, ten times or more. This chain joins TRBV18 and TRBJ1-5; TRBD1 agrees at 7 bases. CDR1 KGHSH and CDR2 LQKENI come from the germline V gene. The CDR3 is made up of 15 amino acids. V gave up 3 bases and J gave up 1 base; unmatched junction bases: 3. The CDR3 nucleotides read TGTGCCAGCTCACCGCAGGGGGGGAGCAATCAGCCCCAGCATTTT. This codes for CASSPQGGSNQPQHF.

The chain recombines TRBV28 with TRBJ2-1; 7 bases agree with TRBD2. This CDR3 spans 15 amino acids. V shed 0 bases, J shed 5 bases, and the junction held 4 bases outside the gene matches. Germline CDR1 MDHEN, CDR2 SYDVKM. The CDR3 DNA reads TGTGCCAGCAGTTTATGGGGGAGGGAGAACAATGAGCAGTTCTTC. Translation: CASSLWGRENNEQFF.

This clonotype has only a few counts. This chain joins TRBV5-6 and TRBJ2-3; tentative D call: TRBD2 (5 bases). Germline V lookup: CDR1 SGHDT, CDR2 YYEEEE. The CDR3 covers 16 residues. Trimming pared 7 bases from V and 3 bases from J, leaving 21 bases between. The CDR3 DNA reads TGTGCCAGCCCTGGGGAGTTATCCTGGGGAACAGATACGCAGTATTTT. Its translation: CASPGELSWGTDTQYF.

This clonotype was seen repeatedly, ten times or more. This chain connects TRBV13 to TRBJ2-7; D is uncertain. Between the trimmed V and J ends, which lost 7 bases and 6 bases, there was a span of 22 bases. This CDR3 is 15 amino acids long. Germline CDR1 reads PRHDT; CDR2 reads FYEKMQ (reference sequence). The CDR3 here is CASTLSSAASIEQYF. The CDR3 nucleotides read TGTGCCAGCACCCTATCGAGCGCCGCCTCGATCGAGCAGTACTTC.

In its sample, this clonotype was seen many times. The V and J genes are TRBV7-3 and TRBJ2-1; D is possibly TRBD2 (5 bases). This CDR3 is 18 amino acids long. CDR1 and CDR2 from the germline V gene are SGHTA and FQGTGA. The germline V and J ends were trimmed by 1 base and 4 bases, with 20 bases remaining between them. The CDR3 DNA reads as TGTGCCAGCAGCTTAAACCAACCGGGAATAGAGGGATACAATGAGCAGTTCTTC. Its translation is CASSLNQPGIEGYNEQFF.

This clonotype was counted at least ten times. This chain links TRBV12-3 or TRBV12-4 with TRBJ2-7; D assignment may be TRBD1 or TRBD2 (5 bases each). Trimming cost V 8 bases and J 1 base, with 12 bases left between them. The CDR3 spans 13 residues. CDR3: CASEGTTSYEQYF. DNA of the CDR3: TGTGCCAGCGAAGGGACGACATCCTACGAGCAGTACTTC.